This TCR beta chain is from a study of blood T cells in healthy people across ages. The V gene lost 2 bases and the J gene lost 4 bases, with 9 bases spanning the gap. CDR3 size: 13 residues. Per the germline V gene, CDR1 is GTSNPN and CDR2 is SVGIG (reference sequence). Donors were healthy Caucasian individuals from Russia aged about 6 to 90. Drawing of peripheral blood yielded about 9.7 milliliters from each donor. With a J-beta primer mix and a sample-barcoded 5' primer, a second PCR ran roughly 6 to 12 cycles. Paired-end reads containing CDR3 totaled no fewer than 2.5 million for each sample. A single record per CDR3 protein comes from TCRdb applying MiXCR to the 5' RACE reads. The sample yields 1.5 million or so distinct CDR3 sequences, approximately 39% seen once.

Sequencing was carried out using blood. The sequence came from a woman aged 18-29 years in good health. V usage is TRBV30 and J usage is TRBJ1-5; possible D gene TRBD1, 6 bases. The CDR3 sequence: CAWSWGANQPQHF. The CDR3 DNA reads as TGTGCCTGGAGTTGGGGGGCAAATCAGCCCCAGCATTTT.